The present TCR delta chain was sequenced within a study of human gamma delta and Vdelta1 T cells. TCRdb re-called the PCR reads through CATT. The sample contains about 6,400 delta-chain clones, roughly 40% of which appear only once. The CDR3 loop spans 20 amino acids. CDR1 and CDR2 (germline): TSWWSYY, QGS. V dropped 5 bases and J dropped 0 bases, with 28 bases sitting between them. Study outcomes and limitations: Delta One T cells were reportedly polyclonal and broadly cytotoxic against acute myeloid leukemia.

A remark on this clone: Its specificity is not known.

Sequenced: Vdelta1 gamma-delta T cells from blood grown in culture (DOT cells). J is TRDJ1 and V is TRDV1; D is possibly TRDD3 (5 bases). This clonotype originated in a human donor in good health. The CDR3 sequence is CALGPRTPRGAMEYTDKLIF. The CDR3 DNA is TGTGCTCTTGGGCCACGGACCCCGAGGGGGGCTATGGAGTACACCGATAAACTCATCTTT.